This T cell receptor (beta chain) was captured by sequencing in a study of T-cell memory formation after mild COVID-19. Study conclusions and caveats: Of the contracting clones, CD4+ ones lay mainly in CM and EM, and CD8+ ones in EMRA.

For this clonotype: Antigen: not known.

TCRdb recomputed calls from the 5' RACE reads with MiXCR, one row per CDR3 protein. Of a few hundred thousand distinct CDR3 sequences in the sample, approximately 16% were seen once. The clonotype comes from a man between 18 and 35 years old who had mild COVID-19 (a few samples of this study predate the infection). Cell type and time point are not known. Sequencing was carried out using PBMCs or a T cell subset sorted from them (not recorded which).

For the CDR3, the DNA is TGTGCCAGCAGCGTAGGAAGCAACTCTGGAAACACCATATATTTT. It encodes CASSVGSNSGNTIYF. V usage is TRBV9 and J usage is TRBJ1-3; D gene uncertain. The CDR3 consists of 15 residues. Germline values: CDR1 SGDLS, CDR2 YYNGEE. Trimming took 0 bases from V and 0 from J, leaving 7 bases between them.